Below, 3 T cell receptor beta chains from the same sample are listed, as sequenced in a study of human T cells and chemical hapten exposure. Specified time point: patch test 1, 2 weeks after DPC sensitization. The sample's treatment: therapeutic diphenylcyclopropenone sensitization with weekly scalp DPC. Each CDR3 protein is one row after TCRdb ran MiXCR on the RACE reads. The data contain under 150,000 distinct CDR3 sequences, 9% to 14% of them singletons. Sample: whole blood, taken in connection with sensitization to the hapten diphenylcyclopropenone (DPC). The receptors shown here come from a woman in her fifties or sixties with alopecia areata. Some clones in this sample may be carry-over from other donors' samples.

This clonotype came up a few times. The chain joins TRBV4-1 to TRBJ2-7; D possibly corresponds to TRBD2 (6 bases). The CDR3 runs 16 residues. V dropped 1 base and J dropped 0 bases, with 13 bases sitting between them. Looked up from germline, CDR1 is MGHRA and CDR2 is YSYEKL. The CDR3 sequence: CASSQVYGGVSYEQYF. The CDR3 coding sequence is TGCGCCAGCAGCCAAGTCTATGGCGGGGTCTCCTACGAGCAGTACTTC.

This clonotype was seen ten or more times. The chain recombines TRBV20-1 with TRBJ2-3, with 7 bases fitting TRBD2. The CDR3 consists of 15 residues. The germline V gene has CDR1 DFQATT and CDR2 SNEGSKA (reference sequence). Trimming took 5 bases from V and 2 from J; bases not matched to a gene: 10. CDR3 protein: CSAGAGDLNTDTQYF. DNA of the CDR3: TGCAGTGCTGGGGCGGGGGACCTAAACACAGATACGCAGTATTTT.

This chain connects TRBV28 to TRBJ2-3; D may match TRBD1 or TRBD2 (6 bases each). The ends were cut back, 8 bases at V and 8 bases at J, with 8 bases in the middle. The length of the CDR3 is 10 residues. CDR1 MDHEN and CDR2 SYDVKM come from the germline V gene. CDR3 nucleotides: TGTGCCAGCTGGGGGGCTACGCAGTATTTT. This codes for CASWGATQYF.